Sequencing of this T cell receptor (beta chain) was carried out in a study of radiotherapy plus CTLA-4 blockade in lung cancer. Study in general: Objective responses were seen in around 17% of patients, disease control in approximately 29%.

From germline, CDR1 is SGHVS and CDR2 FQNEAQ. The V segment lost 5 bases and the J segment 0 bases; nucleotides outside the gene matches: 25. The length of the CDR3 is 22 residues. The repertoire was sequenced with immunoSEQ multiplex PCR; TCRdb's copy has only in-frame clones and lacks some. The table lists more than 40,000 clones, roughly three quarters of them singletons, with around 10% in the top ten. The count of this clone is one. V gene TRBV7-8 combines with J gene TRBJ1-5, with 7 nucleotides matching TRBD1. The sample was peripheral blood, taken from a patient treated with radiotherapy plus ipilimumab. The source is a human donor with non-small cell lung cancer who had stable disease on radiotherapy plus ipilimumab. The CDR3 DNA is TGTGCCAGCAGCAAAATGACAGGGCCCAATTGGCCCGGACACAATAGCAATCAGCCCCAGCATTTT. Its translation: CASSKMTGPNWPGHNSNQPQHF.